The clone carrying this T cell receptor beta chain was picked up many times. Its specificity is unknown. The CDR3 is cut off 3 residues early in the read; its end comes from the germline J gene. The sample belongs to a study of T cell clonality in common variable immunodeficiency. Findings and limits, study-wide: Reportedly, TCR beta sequences from common variable immunodeficiency showed fewer deletions and N-nucleotide insertions. Shared TCRbeta clones were fewer between CVID subjects than controls.

This CDR3 contains 17 residues. In germline, CDR1 is MDHEN, CDR2 SYDVKM. Trimming took 5 bases from V and 0 from J; bases not matched to a gene: 7. Libraries were prepared by immunoSEQ multiplex PCR; TCRdb keeps only in-frame clonotypes and omits some of them. The sample yields roughly 30,000 clones, without any singletons. CVID subjects had received replacement immunoglobulin for at least one year. The sequence was obtained from a human donor with common variable immunodeficiency. The rearrangement uses TRBV28 and TRBJ2-4; 10 bases match TRBD1. The material sequenced was peripheral blood mononuclear cells. CDR3 amino acids: CASSQGQGILAKNIQYF. The covered CDR3 bases are TGTGCCAGCAGTCAGGGACAGGGGATACTAGCCAAAAACATT.